This T cell receptor beta chain originates from a study of blood T cells in healthy people across ages. Study-wide findings and caveats: Among T cells, TCR beta diversity per million cells dropped roughly linearly as age rose. Unsorted PBMC input precluded a conclusive naive versus antigen-experienced comparison. It was found that TCR beta diversity correlated strongly with the percentage of naive T cells.

With respect to this clonotype: Antigen unknown.

Through a sample-barcoded 5' primer and a J-beta primer mix, a second PCR was run for roughly 6 to 11 cycles. TCRdb reprocessed the 5' RACE reads with MiXCR, giving one entry per CDR3 protein. The sample lists around 1,900,000 distinct CDR3 sequences, approximately 40% occurring once. Every sample had a minimum of 6 million PBMCs isolated. The sequenced sample consisted of blood. The TCR comes from a human donor in good health.

The CDR3 protein is CALSGGSYGYTF. CDR3 bases: TGTGCCCTCTCAGGGGGGTCCTATGGCTACACCTTC. V and J are TRBV12-3 or TRBV12-4 and TRBJ1-2; 7 nucleotides agree with TRBD1. This CDR3 is built from 12 residues. Losses at the gene ends were 11 bases for V and 4 bases for J; bases not matched to a gene: 7.